These 29 T cell receptor beta chains were sequenced from one sample in a study of low-dose radiotherapy and immunotherapy resistance in tumors. Time point specified: before trial treatment. TRAV and TRBV primers primed cDNA for both TCRalpha and TCRbeta. Amplification of TCRs used a constant-region primer and V-primer adapter for roughly 18 PCR cycles. MiXCR, run by TCRdb on the reads, gives a single entry per CDR3 protein. The data contain roughly 76,000 distinct CDR3 sequences, 18% of them singletons. The input for sequencing was PBMCs, taken before treatment. These receptors were collected from a male donor with prostate cancer.

This clonotype was counted at least ten times. The V gene is TRBV20-1, the J gene TRBJ2-6; TRBD1 agrees at 7 bases. The CDR3 has 16 residues. V trimming: 5 bases; J trimming: 0 bases; junction bases outside the gene matches: 7. CDR1 and CDR2 from the germline V gene are DFQATT and SNEGSKA (reference sequence). The CDR3 here is CSARGQTFSGANVLTF. The CDR3 DNA sequence: TGCAGTGCTCGGGGACAGACCTTCTCTGGGGCCAACGTCCTGACTTTC.

This clonotype was observed at least ten times. This sequence joins TRBV5-4 and TRBJ2-7; the D gene could be TRBD1 or TRBD2 (7 bases each). The CDR3 contains 16 residues. V lost 0 bases and J 7 bases, leaving 20 bases between the germline ends. Germline lookup yields CDR1 SGHNT and CDR2 YYREEE (reference sequence). The CDR3 nucleotides read TGTGCCAGCAGCTTGGCGACGCAGGGGACAGCGGGGGAGCAGTACTTC. As protein: CASSLATQGTAGEQYF.

The rearrangement uses TRBV5-1 and TRBJ1-1; D possibly corresponds to TRBD1 (5 bases). The V end lost 4 bases, the J end lost 6 bases, and 13 bases lay between the germline ends. This CDR3 has 13 residues. Germline CDR1 reads SGHRS; CDR2 reads YFSETQ. The CDR3 sequence is CASSAQGAAEAFF. The CDR3 bases are TGCGCCAGCAGCGCCCAGGGTGCCGCTGAAGCTTTCTTT.

The chain carries TRBV12-3 or TRBV12-4 and TRBJ1-1, with unresolved D. V lost 2 bases and J 5 bases, leaving 12 bases between the germline ends. The CDR3 runs to 14 residues. The CDR3 region has the DNA TGTGCCAGCAGTTTATTCCGGGTTCGAACTGAAGCTTTCTTT. Protein product: CASSLFRVRTEAFF.

Comment on this clonotype: This clone may be a read error of a much larger clone one base away. The CDR3 bases are TGTGCCAGTAGTGTAATAACTAGCGGGAGTTACGAGCAGTACTTC. Its translation is CASSVITSGSYEQYF. The chain has TRBV19 and TRBJ2-7; 11 nucleotides agree with TRBD2. Losses at the gene ends were 5 bases for V and 4 bases for J; bases not matched to a gene: 7. CDR3 length equals 15 residues. Looked up from germline, CDR1 is LNHDA and CDR2 is SQIVND (reference sequence).

The gene calls are TRBV27 and TRBJ2-7, with TRBD2 identical over 12 bases. This CDR3 is built from 17 residues. Germline loops: CDR1 MNHEY, CDR2 SMNVEV (reference sequence). Trimming took 1 base from V and 2 from J; bases not matched to a gene: 6. The CDR3, as DNA: TGTGCCAGCAGTTTATACCCCCCTAGCGGGGGGGCCTACGAGCAGTACTTC. This encodes CASSLYPPSGGAYEQYF.

In its sample, this clonotype was seen many times. This sequence joins TRBV7-8 and TRBJ2-5; D is unresolved. The CDR3 covers 14 residues. Trimming removed 1 base at V and 3 bases at J, with 9 bases between. Germline V lookup: CDR1 SGHVS, CDR2 FQNEAQ. The CDR3 DNA follows: TGTGCCAGCAGCTTAGTTCTGGCCGAAGAGACCCAGTACTTC. Translating it yields CASSLVLAEETQYF.

This clonotype was counted ten times or more. The chain couples TRBV19 to TRBJ2-7, with unresolved D. This CDR3 contains 14 residues. CDR1 is LNHDA and CDR2 is SQIVND in the germline V gene (reference sequence). V lost 1 base, J lost 0 bases, and 7 bases lay in between. The CDR3 coding sequence is TGTGCCAGTAGTATAGCTGGTTTCTCCTACGAGCAGTACTTC. The encoded protein is CASSIAGFSYEQYF. Full variable domain (remainder filled in from reference TRBV19 and TRBJ2-7): DGGITQSPKYLFRKEGQNVTLSCEQNLNHDAMYWYRQDPGQGLRLIYYSQIVNDFQKGDIAEGYSVSREKKESFPLTVTSAQKNPTAFYLCASSIAGFSYEQYFGPGTRLTVT.

This clonotype occurred many times. The CDR3 loop reads CASSLRGQDTEAFF. The CDR3 DNA follows: TGCGCCAGCAGCTTGAGGGGGCAGGACACTGAAGCTTTCTTT. V and J are TRBV5-1 and TRBJ1-1, with TRBD1 matching 7 bases. The CDR3 is 14 amino acids. Germline V gene data show CDR1 as SGHRS and CDR2 as YFSETQ. J was trimmed by 3 bases and V by 1 base; bases with no gene match: 3.

This clonotype was found many times. V usage is TRBV11-2 and J usage is TRBJ2-5, with a tentative D call TRBD1 (6 bases). This CDR3 is built from 15 residues. V was pared by 1 base and J by 7 bases, with 16 bases between. Germline V lookup: CDR1 SGHAT, CDR2 FQNNGV. CDR3 nucleotides: TGTGCCAGCAGCTTAGGGGGCCCGGGACAAAGGACCCAGTACTTC. The encoded protein is CASSLGGPGQRTQYF.

This clonotype was found many times. The chain links TRBV28 to TRBJ1-1, with unresolved D. There are 11 residues in the CDR3. V dropped 6 bases and J dropped 3 bases, with 5 bases sitting between them. Germline assignment: CDR1 MDHEN and CDR2 SYDVKM. The CDR3 DNA is TGTGCCAGCAGGTTCCACACTGAAGCTTTCTTT. It yields the protein CASRFHTEAFF.

This clonotype was counted many times. The chain recombines TRBV20-1 with TRBJ1-1; the D gene is possibly TRBD1 (6 bases). The germline CDR1 and CDR2 sequences are DFQATT and SNEGSKA (reference sequence). The CDR3 runs to 14 residues. V dropped 3 bases and J dropped 1 base, with 12 bases sitting between them. The CDR3 sequence is CSASPTGPNTEAFF. In nucleotides, the CDR3 is TGCAGTGCTAGCCCAACAGGGCCGAACACTGAAGCTTTCTTT.

This clonotype was recorded at least ten times. This rearrangement joins TRBV6-2 or TRBV6-3 to TRBJ2-7; 9 bases match TRBD1. The CDR3 has 14 amino acids. Unmatched junction bases numbered 9, after V lost 7 bases and J lost 5 bases. CDR1 is MNHEY, CDR2 SVGEGT, per germline. The CDR3 spells CASNPRTGVDEQYF. CDR3 nucleotides: TGTGCCAGCAACCCGCGGACAGGGGTGGACGAGCAGTACTTC.

This clonotype came up many times. The chain has TRBV6-6 and TRBJ2-7, with TRBD2 matching over 9 bases. The CDR3 runs to 16 residues. V dropped 0 bases and J dropped 4; count of bases not matched to a gene: 7. Germline lookup yields CDR1 MNHNY and CDR2 SVGAGI (reference sequence). In DNA form, the CDR3 reads TGTGCCAGCAGTTACTCCCTTAGCGGGAGAGTGTACGAGCAGTACTTC. Its translation: CASSYSLSGRVYEQYF.

The sample holds a few counts of this clonotype. The CDR3 region has the DNA TGTGCCAGCAGTCGGGAAGGACAGGGCGGGAGAGCTTTCTTT. It specifies CASSREGQGGRAFF. The V call is TRBV28, the J call TRBJ1-1; 8 nucleotides line up with TRBD1. The CDR3 has 14 residues. CDR1 and CDR2 (germline): MDHEN, SYDVKM. Trimming cost V 5 bases and J 10 bases; bases outside gene matches: 12.

V gene TRBV7-2 combines with J gene TRBJ2-1, with TRBD2 matching 10 bases. The V gene end was trimmed by 5 bases and the J gene end by 2 bases; junction bases not matched to a gene: 3. The CDR3 consists of 15 residues. Germline values: CDR1 SGHTA, CDR2 FQGNSA. Written as DNA, the CDR3 is TGTGCCAGCAGCGCAACTAGCGGGGCCTACAATGAGCAGTTCTTC. This translates into CASSATSGAYNEQFF.

In this sample, this clonotype turned up many times. The gene calls are TRBV14 and TRBJ2-4; D uncertain. Germline values: CDR1 SGHDN, CDR2 FVKESK. The CDR3 runs 13 residues. The germline V and J ends were trimmed by 1 base and 6 bases, with 7 bases remaining between them. The CDR3 coding sequence is TGTGCCAGCAGCCAAGTGGCGACAAACATTCAGTACTTC. It codes for CASSQVATNIQYF. Based on the CDR3 plus reference TRBV14 and TRBJ2-4, the full variable domain is EAGVTQFPSHSVIEKGQTVTLRCDPISGHDNLYWYRRVMGKEIKFLLHFVKESKQDESGMPNNRFLAERTGGTYSTLKVQPAELEDSGVYFCASSQVATNIQYFGAGTRLSVL.

The chain combines TRBV6-5 with TRBJ2-1; 12 nucleotides agree with TRBD2. Germline trimming cut 0 bases from V and 4 bases from J; bases unmatched to any gene: 10. Germline V gives CDR1 MNHEY, CDR2 SVGAGI. There are 19 residues in the CDR3. The CDR3 coding sequence is TGTGCCAGCAGTTACTCGGGGACTAGCGGGTATGGGAAATACAATGAGCAGTTCTTC. This translates into CASSYSGTSGYGKYNEQFF.

This clonotype has at least ten counts. The rearrangement links TRBV4-1 to TRBJ2-1; 7 bases line up with TRBD1. Unmatched junction bases numbered 13, after V lost 6 bases and J lost 2 bases. From germline, CDR1 is MGHRA and CDR2 YSYEKL. The CDR3 is 17 residues long. In nucleotides, the CDR3 is TGCGCCAGCAGTCACGGAAAGGGACAGCTAACCTACAATGAGCAGTTCTTC. It yields the protein CASSHGKGQLTYNEQFF.

The J gene is TRBJ2-7, the V gene TRBV3-1; weak D call: TRBD2 (7 bases). From germline, CDR1 is LGHDT and CDR2 YNNKEL (reference sequence). V lost 3 bases to trimming and J lost 3 bases, with 18 bases between them. The CDR3 runs 16 residues. CDR3 DNA sequence: TGTGCCAGCAGCCACCCTGGGCGGGGGCGCCTCTACGAGCAGTACTTC. Its protein is CASSHPGRGRLYEQYF.

This clonotype appeared many times. The V gene is TRBV5-1, the J gene TRBJ2-1; D is unresolved. The CDR3 length is 13 residues. V lost 1 base and J lost 9, with 11 bases in between. Germline assignment: CDR1 SGHRS and CDR2 YFSETQ. CDR3 DNA sequence: TGCGCCAGCAGCTTGCCCTTGGTGAGTGAGCAGTTCTTC. Translated, it gives CASSLPLVSEQFF.

Many counts were recorded for this clonotype. The CDR3 nucleotides read TGTGCCAGCGGCAAGGGTTCGGTCTACGAGCAGTACTTC. Protein sequence: CASGKGSVYEQYF. The chain links TRBV7-2 to TRBJ2-7; D unresolved. The CDR3 spans 13 residues. Germline values: CDR1 SGHTA, CDR2 FQGNSA. Between the trimmed V and J ends, which lost 8 bases and 3 bases, there was a span of 14 bases.

This clonotype has ten or more counts. The CDR3 spells CSARLAGRTGELFF. The CDR3 nucleotides read TGCAGTGCTAGACTAGCGGGGAGGACCGGGGAGCTGTTTTTT. This chain connects TRBV20-1 to TRBJ2-2, with 9 bases that match TRBD2. This CDR3 region has 14 residues. CDR1 and CDR2 from the germline V gene are DFQATT and SNEGSKA (reference sequence). J gave up 5 bases and V 2 bases, and 3 bases lay outside the gene matches.

In DNA form, the CDR3 reads TGTGCCAGCAGCGTAGAATGGGACAATGAGCAGTTCTTC. Amino acids: CASSVEWDNEQFF. The chain joins TRBV9 to TRBJ2-1, with no clear D. Trimming took 0 bases from V and 5 from J, leaving 6 bases between them. The germline V gene has CDR1 SGDLS and CDR2 YYNGEE. CDR3 length equals 13 residues.

This clonotype has a count of ten or more. The gene calls are TRBV7-2 and TRBJ2-5; tentatively, D is TRBD2 (5 bases). The CDR3 length is 14 residues. Trimming took off 1 base at V and 5 bases at J, with 11 bases between the two ends. The germline gives CDR1 SGHTA, CDR2 FQGNSA. DNA of the CDR3: TGTGCCAGCAGCTTAGACTCTAGGAGGGAGACCCAGTACTTC. It codes for CASSLDSRRETQYF.

About this clonotype: It is unclear where the CDR3 begins or ends on the DNA, so no DNA is shown, and the CDR3 is as TCRdb lists it. The chain couples TRBV3-1 to TRBJ2-7; the D call TRBD2 from the table was never checked on the DNA. With termini counted, the CDR3 has 24 amino acids. Germline V CDR1 and CDR2: LGHDT, YNNKEL (reference sequence). This CDR3 reads CASSQGSWWAGLSPTSSTSGRQYF.

Worth noting for this clonotype: The likely explanation is a read error, given a far larger clone one base away. The chain employs TRBV2 and TRBJ2-1, with 12 bases aligning to TRBD1. V lost 8 bases, J lost 13 bases, and 12 bases stayed unmatched. CDR3 length: 14 residues. Germline CDR1 and CDR2: SNHLY and FYNNEI. This chain's CDR3 is CASAGDRGLETQFF. In DNA, the CDR3 is TGTGCCAGCGCGGGGGACAGGGGGCTAGAGACCCAGTTCTTC.

This clonotype appeared once. V and J are TRBV19 and TRBJ1-1; 8 nucleotides agree with TRBD1. This CDR3 is 15 amino acids long. Germline V CDR1 and CDR2: LNHDA, SQIVND (reference sequence). The V segment lost 4 bases and the J segment 2 bases; nucleotides outside the gene matches: 6. Here the CDR3 DNA reads TGTGCCAGTAGTACCAGGGGGCCCGAAAACACTGAAGCTTTCTTT. Translation gives CASSTRGPENTEAFF.

This clonotype was observed many times. The V call is TRBV7-2, the J call TRBJ2-7; the match to TRBD1 covers 11 bases. The CDR3 totals 15 residues. Losses at the gene ends were 3 bases for V and 1 base for J; bases not matched to a gene: 2. The germline V gene has CDR1 SGHTA and CDR2 FQGNSA. The CDR3 reads CASSFGQGASYEQYF. CDR3 nucleotide sequence: TGTGCCAGCAGCTTTGGACAGGGGGCATCCTACGAGCAGTACTTC.